This T cell receptor (beta chain) stems from a study of shared clonotypes between healthy human individuals. Every subset's genomic DNA went evenly onto several immunoSEQ plates. Data came from immunoSEQ multiplex PCR; TCRdb stores just in-frame clones and leaves some out. The sample lists approximately 110,000 clones; 65% to 75% were seen once. V trimming: 4 bases; J trimming: 0 bases; junction bases outside the gene matches: 15. The germline CDR1 and CDR2 sequences are GTSNPN and SVGIG (reference sequence). CDR3 length equals 18 residues. This TCR was sampled from a young woman in good health. V gene TRBV30 combines with J gene TRBJ2-1; 7 bases are a match to TRBD2. The sequenced sample consisted of memory CD8+ T cells sorted from blood. The subset is: CD45RO+ cells pooled with CCR7-negative TemRA cells. The CDR3 loop is CAWTALLRERGSYNEQFF. The CDR3 coding sequence is TGTGCCTGGACGGCCCTCCTTAGGGAGCGGGGCTCCTACAATGAGCAGTTCTTC. Combining the CDR3 with reference TRBV30 and TRBJ2-1 gives the whole variable domain SQTIHQWPATLVQPVGSPLSLECTVEGTSNPNLYWYRQAAGRGLQLLFYSVGIGQISSEVPQNLSASRPQDRQFILSSKKLLLSDSGFYLCAWTALLRERGSYNEQFFGPGTRLTVL.